The 22 T cell receptor beta chains given below trace back to one sample, sequenced in a study of blood T cell repertoires in COVID-19. The method was immunoSEQ multiplex PCR; TCRdb's version includes in-frame clones alone and lacks a portion of them. The sample has around 390,000 clones, 80% to 90% seen once; the top ten hold around 9.3%. The sample comprised PBMCs or T cells enriched from blood (not recorded which). The receptors derive from a woman aged 45-60 years who had recovered from COVID-19.

J is TRBJ1-3 and V is TRBV2; tentatively, D is TRBD1 (6 bases). The CDR3 sequence is 17 residues long. CDR1 SNHLY and CDR2 FYNNEI come from the germline V gene. V gave up 2 bases and J gave up 0 bases, with 14 bases separating them. CDR3 coding DNA: TGTGCCAGCAGTGAACACATAACAGGGAGCTCTGGAAACACCATATATTTT. Its translation: CASSEHITGSSGNTIYF.

The CDR3 DNA is TGTGCCAGCAGCCAAGGGACTAGCGGGGGCACCACCTACGAGCAGTACTTC. It yields the protein CASSQGTSGGTTYEQYF. J is TRBJ2-7 and V is TRBV3-1 (or the pseudogene TRBV3-2); 13 nucleotides agree with TRBD2. Germline V gene lookup returns CDR1 LGHDT and CDR2 YNNKEL (reference sequence). Trimming removed 1 base from V and 2 bases from J; junction bases left unmatched: 5. This CDR3 region has 17 residues.

V usage is TRBV6-5 and J usage is TRBJ1-5; 10 bases are shared with TRBD1. CDR3 length: 14 residues. Germline values: CDR1 MNHEY, CDR2 SVGAGI. Unmatched junction bases numbered 5, after V lost 6 bases and J lost 6 bases. Here the CDR3 DNA reads TGTGCCAGCAGCGGGACAGGGGTCGGTCAGCCCCAGCATTTT. Its protein is CASSGTGVGQPQHF.

The chain has TRBV7-9 and TRBJ1-1; D might be TRBD1 (6 bases). Trimming removed 5 bases from V and 1 base from J, with 11 bases in between. This CDR3 is 14 amino acids long. Looked up from germline, CDR1 is SEHNR and CDR2 is FQNEAQ (reference sequence). CDR3 DNA: TGTGCCAGCAGCCCAGGGACAAAGAACACTGAAGCTTTCTTT. It encodes CASSPGTKNTEAFF.

CDR3 in DNA: TGTGCCAGCAGCTTTGCAGGGCCCGAGCAGTACTTC. Protein: CASSFAGPEQYF. The rearrangement joins TRBV13 to TRBJ2-7; perhaps TRBD1 as D (5 bases). This CDR3 region has 12 residues. Per germline, CDR1 PRHDT and CDR2 FYEKMQ (reference sequence). Trimming removed 3 bases at V and 6 bases at J, with 9 bases between.

The chain links TRBV2 to TRBJ1-1; 7 bases line up with TRBD1. The V gene's germline CDR1 is SNHLY and CDR2 FYNNEI. Trimming at V came to 7 bases and at J to 1 base, leaving 6 bases not matched to a gene. This CDR3 comprises 14 residues. The CDR3, as DNA: TGTGCCAGCACCAGACAGGGTGGGAACACTGAAGCTTTCTTT. Translated, it gives CASTRQGGNTEAFF.

The chain carries TRBV6-6 and TRBJ1-1; D not resolved. Per the germline V gene, CDR1 is MNHNY and CDR2 is SVGAGI (reference sequence). The CDR3 contains 12 residues. V was trimmed by 2 bases and J by 7 bases, leaving 8 bases between them. The CDR3 DNA reads TGTGCCAGCAGTTACGGGCAAGGTGAAGCTTTCTTT. Translated: CASSYGQGEAFF.

The rearrangement joins TRBV28 to TRBJ1-3, with 7 bases aligning to TRBD1. Per germline, CDR1 MDHEN and CDR2 SYDVKM. The ends lost 6 bases at V and 0 bases at J; junction bases unmatched: 8. CDR3 size: 16 residues. CDR3 in DNA: TGTGCCAGCAGACCTCCGACAGGGTACTCTGGAAACACCATATATTTT. It is translated as CASRPPTGYSGNTIYF.

The rearrangement joins TRBV6-2 or TRBV6-3 to TRBJ1-1, with 7 bases identical to TRBD1. The CDR3 contains 15 residues. Looked up from germline, CDR1 is MNHEY and CDR2 is SVGEGT. V gave up 6 bases and J gave up 0 bases; unmatched junction bases: 7. The CDR3 nucleotides read TGTGCCAGCAGCCGCCCGGGACAGTTGAACACTGAAGCTTTCTTT. Protein product: CASSRPGQLNTEAFF.

Details on this clone: Compared with germline, one end of the junction differs, possibly owing to a read error. The V call is TRBV2, the J call TRBJ1-1; TRBD1 aligns across 9 bases. The germline gives CDR1 SNHLY, CDR2 FYNNEI. This CDR3 contains 14 residues. The CDR3 loop reads CASREGQGSTEAFF. The CDR3 DNA reads as TGTGCCAGCAGGGAAGGACAGGGGAGCACTGAAGCTTTCTTT.

The V call is TRBV7-8, the J call TRBJ1-1; no clear D gene. Germline loops: CDR1 SGHVS, CDR2 FQNEAQ. Between the trimmed V and J ends, which lost 1 base and 2 bases, there was a span of 11 bases. CDR3 length: 15 amino acids. CDR3 amino acids: CASSLGAMVNTEAFF. CDR3 nucleotide sequence: TGTGCCAGCAGCTTAGGGGCCATGGTTAACACTGAAGCTTTCTTT.

This rearrangement joins TRBV6-1 to TRBJ2-5, with D hard to call. Trimming stripped 2 bases from V and 5 bases from J, with 6 bases between. Germline V gene sequence: CDR1 MNHNS, CDR2 SASEGT. The CDR3 length is 12 residues. In nucleotides, the CDR3 is TGTGCCAGCAGTGAATTGACTGAGACCCAGTACTTC. Translating it yields CASSELTETQYF.

V gene TRBV27 combines with J gene TRBJ1-3; D call uncertain. Germline CDR1 and CDR2: MNHEY and SMNVEV (reference sequence). V lost 0 bases and J 1 base, leaving 7 bases between the germline ends. The CDR3 extends over 15 amino acids. CDR3 nucleotide sequence: TGTGCCAGCAGTTTATCGGGGAGTTCTGGAAACACCATATATTTT. Its translation is CASSLSGSSGNTIYF.

V gene TRBV7-3 combines with J gene TRBJ1-2; no clear D. Trimming took 5 bases from V and 4 from J, leaving 14 bases between them. The germline V gene encodes CDR1 SGHTA and CDR2 FQGTGA. This CDR3 region has 14 residues. CDR3 DNA sequence: TGTGCCAGCAGCCCCGGGGTAGAGAGCTATGGCTACACCTTC. Its translation: CASSPGVESYGYTF. Full variable domain (rest looked up from reference TRBV7-3 and TRBJ1-2): GAGVSQTPSNKVTEKGKYVELRCDPISGHTALYWYRQSLGQGPEFLIYFQGTGAADDSGLPNDRFFAVRPEGSVSTLKIQRTERGDSAVYLCASSPGVESYGYTFGSGTRLTVV.

V and J are TRBV30 and TRBJ1-6, with TRBD1 matching 8 bases. The V gene end was trimmed by 5 bases and the J gene end by 6 bases; junction bases not matched to a gene: 9. This CDR3 contains 15 residues. Germline loops: CDR1 GTSNPN, CDR2 SVGIG (reference sequence). DNA of the CDR3: TGTGCCTGGGGGTTACGGACAGGGAGTAATTCACCCCTCCACTTT. Protein: CAWGLRTGSNSPLHF. Full variable domain (remainder filled in from reference TRBV30 and TRBJ1-6): SQTIHQWPATLVQPVGSPLSLECTVEGTSNPNLYWYRQAAGRGLQLLFYSVGIGQISSEVPQNLSASRPQDRQFILSSKKLLLSDSGFYLCAWGLRTGSNSPLHFGNGTRLTVT.

In this sample, this clone turned up once. This chain joins TRBV7-6 and TRBJ1-4, with D tentatively TRBD1 (5 bases). Trimming stripped 1 base from V and 9 bases from J, with 12 bases between. Germline CDR1 reads SGHVS; CDR2 reads FNYEAQ. This CDR3 spans 14 amino acids. CDR3 amino acids: CASSLEPGVKKLFF. As DNA, the CDR3 is TGTGCCAGCAGCTTAGAGCCGGGGGTTAAAAAACTGTTTTTT. The full variable domain, with the rest looked up from reference TRBV7-6 and TRBJ1-4, is GAGVSQSPRYKVTKRGQDVALRCDPISGHVSLYWYRQALGQGPEFLTYFNYEAQQDKSGLPNDRFSAERPEGSISTLTIQRTEQRDSAMYRCASSLEPGVKKLFFGSGTQLSVL.

This chain connects TRBV9 to TRBJ2-1, with D possibly TRBD2 on 6 matching bases. The CDR3 is made up of 15 amino acids. Germline-derived CDR1 and CDR2 are SGDLS and YYNGEE. V lost 0 bases and J 4 bases, leaving 11 bases between the germline ends. The CDR3 nucleotides are TGTGCCAGCAGCGTAGACAACGGAGGGTACAATGAGCAGTTCTTC. Translation: CASSVDNGGYNEQFF.

J is TRBJ2-1 and V is TRBV5-5; 9 bases fit TRBD2. The germline V gene encodes CDR1 SGHKS and CDR2 YYEKEE (reference sequence). The CDR3 sequence is 19 residues long. V trimming: 0 bases; J trimming: 0 bases; junction bases outside the gene matches: 10. Written as DNA, the CDR3 is TGTGCCAGCAGCTTGGAGGGGGGCGGGGGGGCCATCTCCTACAATGAGCAGTTCTTC. As protein: CASSLEGGGGAISYNEQFF.

In its sample, this clone was seen once. The J gene is TRBJ1-2, the V gene TRBV4-3; no clear D gene. V dropped 0 bases and J dropped 8 bases, with 10 bases sitting between them. This CDR3 region has 13 residues. Germline V gene data show CDR1 as LGHNA and CDR2 as YSLEER. This chain's CDR3 is CASSQDGGNGYTF. The CDR3 coding sequence is TGCGCCAGCAGCCAAGATGGAGGGAACGGCTACACCTTC.

V usage is TRBV30 and J usage is TRBJ2-2, with 8 bases that match TRBD1. The V segment lost 3 bases and the J segment 7 bases; nucleotides outside the gene matches: 7. The CDR3 has 14 amino acids. Germline V CDR1 and CDR2: GTSNPN, SVGIG (reference sequence). The CDR3, as DNA: TGTGCCTGGAGGTCGGACAGGGAATACGGGGAGCTGTTTTTT. It yields the protein CAWRSDREYGELFF.

The genes are TRBV3-1 (or the pseudogene TRBV3-2) and TRBJ2-3; D may be TRBD2 (6 bases). The CDR3 extends over 13 amino acids. Per germline, CDR1 LGHDT and CDR2 YNNKEL (reference sequence). This CDR3 reads CGTRESNTDTQYF. For the CDR3, the DNA is TGTGGGACCCGGGAGAGTAACACAGATACGCAGTATTTT.

This clone was observed once. The chain recombines TRBV7-2 with TRBJ1-5; 9 bases match TRBD1. The V gene end was trimmed by 3 bases and the J gene end by 4 bases; junction bases not matched to a gene: 7. CDR1 and CDR2 (germline): SGHTA, FQGNSA. The CDR3 is 16 residues long. CDR3 in amino acids: CASSFRDRAGNQPQHF. The CDR3 DNA is TGTGCCAGCAGCTTCCGGGACAGGGCGGGGAATCAGCCCCAGCATTTT.